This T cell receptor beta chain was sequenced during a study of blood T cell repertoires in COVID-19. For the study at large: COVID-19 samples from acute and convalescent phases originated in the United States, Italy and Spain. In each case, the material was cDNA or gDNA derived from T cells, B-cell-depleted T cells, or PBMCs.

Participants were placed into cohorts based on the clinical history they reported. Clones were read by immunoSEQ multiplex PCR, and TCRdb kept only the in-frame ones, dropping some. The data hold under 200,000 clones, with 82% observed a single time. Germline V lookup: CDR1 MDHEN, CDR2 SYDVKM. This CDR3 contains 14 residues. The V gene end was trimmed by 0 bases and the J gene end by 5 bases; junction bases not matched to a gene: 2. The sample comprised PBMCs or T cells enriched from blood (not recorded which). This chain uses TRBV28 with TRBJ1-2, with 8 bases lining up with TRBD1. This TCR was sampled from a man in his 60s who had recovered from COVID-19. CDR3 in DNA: TGTGCCAGCAGTTTATGGGGGACAGGTTATGGCTACACCTTC. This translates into CASSLWGTGYGYTF.